The 5 T cell receptor beta chains below all came from one sample that was sequenced in a study of T cells in Graves' hyperthyroidism and ophthalmopathy. Researchers amplified the TCR beta CDR3 regions from RNA transcripts. RT-PCR in the first round (using the HTBI primer set) targeted the TCR CDR3. TCRdb re-analysed the multiplex PCR reads in MiXCR, keeping a single row per CDR3 protein. Of hundreds of thousands of distinct CDR3 sequences listed, 13% are singletons. Sequencing was carried out using blood. The source of these receptors is a young woman with Graves' hyperthyroidism.

There are many counts of this clonotype. The CDR3 does not end in the conserved phenylalanine or tryptophan, so this is likely a read error. The gene calls are TRBV28 and TRBJ2-3; 9 bases map to TRBD1. The CDR3 has 17 residues. Germline CDR1 MDHEN, CDR2 SYDVKM. V trimming: 3 bases; J trimming: 1 base; junction bases outside the gene matches: 8. CDR3 in DNA: TGTGCCAGCAGTTTGCTACAGGGGGCGCGTGGCACAGATACGCAGTATTCT. Amino acids: CASSLLQGARGTDTQYS.

This clonotype was found a few times. V usage is TRBV18 and J usage is TRBJ2-3; TRBD2 might be the D (6 bases). The germline V gene has CDR1 KGHSH and CDR2 LQKENI. The CDR3 length is 17 residues. Between the trimmed V and J ends, which lost 3 bases and 3 bases, there was a span of 19 bases. The chain's CDR3 is CASSPRGSLGTTDTQYF. CDR3 sequence (DNA): TGTGCCAGCTCACCTCGGGGGTCCTTAGGTACTACAGATACGCAGTATTTT.

Only one count was recorded for this clonotype. V gene TRBV3-1 combines with J gene TRBJ2-1, with TRBD2 identical over 7 bases. This CDR3 contains 13 residues. Germline V gives CDR1 LGHDT, CDR2 YNNKEL (reference sequence). The J segment lost 11 bases and the V segment lost 1 base, leaving 5 bases of the junction unmatched. Written as DNA, the CDR3 is TGTGCCAGCAGCCAAGCAGCCGGGACTAAGCAGTTCTTC. Its translation: CASSQAAGTKQFF.

This clonotype was recorded many times. The chain links TRBV28 to TRBJ2-7, with unresolved D. V lost 8 bases, J lost 2 bases, and 7 bases lay in between. Germline-derived CDR1 and CDR2 are MDHEN and SYDVKM. The CDR3 is 11 residues long. The CDR3 loop is CASGLTYEQYF. The CDR3 DNA reads TGTGCCAGCGGCCTAACCTACGAGCAGTACTTC.

This clonotype came up many times. J is TRBJ1-2 and V is TRBV7-2, with D possibly being TRBD1 (5 bases). V was pared by 5 bases and J by 8 bases, with 15 bases between. Germline CDR1 SGHTA, CDR2 FQGNSA. This CDR3 is 13 amino acids long. In DNA, the CDR3 is TGTGCCAGCAGCATCCCAGGGATTGGGGGCTACACCTTC. The encoded protein is CASSIPGIGGYTF.